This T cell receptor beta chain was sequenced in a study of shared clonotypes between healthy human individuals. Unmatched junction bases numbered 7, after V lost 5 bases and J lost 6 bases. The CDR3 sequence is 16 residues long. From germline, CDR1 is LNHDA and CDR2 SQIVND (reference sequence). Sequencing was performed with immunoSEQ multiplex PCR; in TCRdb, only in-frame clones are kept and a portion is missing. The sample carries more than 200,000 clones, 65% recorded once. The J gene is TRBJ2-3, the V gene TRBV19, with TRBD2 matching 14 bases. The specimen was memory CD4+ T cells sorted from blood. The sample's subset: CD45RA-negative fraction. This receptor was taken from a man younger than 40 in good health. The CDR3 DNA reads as TGTGCCAGTAGTCTCTCTCGGACTAGCGGGAGGGATACGCAGTATTTT. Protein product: CASSLSRTSGRDTQYF.